The clone carrying this TCR beta chain came up many times. Its antigen is not known. Constant-region reverse primers amplified full-length variable regions, followed by semi-nested Nested Universal Primer A PCR. TCRdb passed the 5' RACE reads through MiXCR, listing each CDR3 protein once. The table lists roughly 57,000 distinct CDR3 sequences, around 20% of them singletons. Treg sorting used a CD4+CD25+CD127-/low gate. Whole-study findings and limits: Whole repertoires were not studied in the larger cohort, only one V-J beta rearrangement. Greatest tumor Treg TCR overlap was with tumor naive CD4+ cells. The TCR gene usage of tumor memory CD4+ T cells clustered together with blood and lymph node memory CD4+ cells and with lymph node naive CD4+ cells.

The CDR3 totals 13 residues. Trimming took off 8 bases at V and 6 bases at J, with 14 bases between the two ends. Germline V CDR1 and CDR2: SGHTA, FQGNSA. The sequencing sample was made of tumor-infiltrating Tregs sorted from the breast tumor. This sequence joins TRBV7-2 and TRBJ2-1, with D possibly TRBD2 on 6 matching bases. The clonotype was recovered from a female donor with breast cancer. The CDR3 protein is CASGLLAGNEQFF. CDR3 sequence (DNA): TGTGCCAGCGGCCTACTAGCTGGCAATGAGCAGTTCTTC.